Listed here is a single T cell receptor beta chain. Germline CDR1 reads MDHEN; CDR2 reads SYDVKM. With 3 bases removed from V and 1 base from J, the gap between germline ends came to 16 bases. This CDR3 contains 16 residues. This entry comes from a study of patients and donors after allogeneic stem cell transplantation. From the RT-PCR reads, TCRdb called clonotypes with MiXCR, one entry per CDR3 protein. The repertoire consists of approximately 170,000 distinct CDR3 sequences, with over 25% occurring once and the leading ten covering about 3%. This sequence originates from a human donor who was either an allogeneic HSCT recipient or a stem cell or donor lymphocyte infusion donor (not recorded which). It is not recorded whose cells these are; they may come from a transplant donor. The sequencing input was blood, either unsorted or a sorted T cell fraction (not recorded which). The genes are TRBV28 and TRBJ2-7, with D perhaps matching TRBD1 or TRBD2 (5 bases each). The CDR3 protein is CASSFWAGTLSYEQYF. The CDR3 nucleotides are TGTGCCAGCAGTTTTTGGGCCGGGACGCTTTCCTACGAGCAGTACTTC. Full variable domain (remainder filled in from reference TRBV28 and TRBJ2-7): DVKVTQSSRYLVKRTGEKVFLECVQDMDHENMFWYRQDPGLGLRLIYFSYDVKMKEKGDIPEGYSVSREKKERFSLILESASTNQTSMYLCASSFWAGTLSYEQYFGPGTRLTVT.